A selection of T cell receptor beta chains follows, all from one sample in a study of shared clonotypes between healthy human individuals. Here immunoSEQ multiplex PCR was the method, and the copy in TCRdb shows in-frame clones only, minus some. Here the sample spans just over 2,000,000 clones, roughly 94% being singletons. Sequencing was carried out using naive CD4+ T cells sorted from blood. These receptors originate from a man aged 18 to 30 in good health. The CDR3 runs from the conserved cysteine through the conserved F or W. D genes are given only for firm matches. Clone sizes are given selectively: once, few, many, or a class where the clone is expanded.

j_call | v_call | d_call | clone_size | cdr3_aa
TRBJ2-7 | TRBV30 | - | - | CAWNRKGGEGYEQYF
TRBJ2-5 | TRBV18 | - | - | CASSPSTSDQETQYF
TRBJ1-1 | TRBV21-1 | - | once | CASSKGGTGKPLNTEAFF
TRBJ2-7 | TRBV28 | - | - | CASSRDYEQYF
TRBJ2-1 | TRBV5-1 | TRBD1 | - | CASSLGQGWEFF
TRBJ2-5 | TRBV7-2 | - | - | CASSLGNGQSQETQYF
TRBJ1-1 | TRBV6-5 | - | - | CASSRGGPYTEAFF
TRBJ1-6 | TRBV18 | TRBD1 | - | CASSPNRGSSPLHF
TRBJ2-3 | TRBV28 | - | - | CASSLRGMITDTQYF
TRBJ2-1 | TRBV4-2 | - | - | CASSQVDYNEQFF
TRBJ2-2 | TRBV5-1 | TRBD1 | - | CASSSLGTANTGELFF
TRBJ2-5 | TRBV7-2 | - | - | CASSFRDINWGETQYF
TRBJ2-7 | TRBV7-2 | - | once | CASSLSLASYEQYF
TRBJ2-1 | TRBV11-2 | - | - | CASSSSLDGNEQFF
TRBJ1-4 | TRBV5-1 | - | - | CASSPGGSTNEKLFF
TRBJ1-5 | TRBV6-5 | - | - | CASSRRTDNQPQHF
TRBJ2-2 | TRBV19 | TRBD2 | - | CASSIGGRFTGELFF
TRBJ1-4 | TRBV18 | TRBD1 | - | CASSSQGANEKLFF
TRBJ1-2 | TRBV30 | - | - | CAQGYGFYGYTF
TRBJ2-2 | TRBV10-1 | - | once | CASSENLNTGELFF
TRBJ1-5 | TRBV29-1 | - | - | CSVQQGDQPQHF
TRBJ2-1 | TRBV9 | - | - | CASSVVSGPAYNEQFF
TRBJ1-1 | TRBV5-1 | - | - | CASSLEGRLNTEAFF
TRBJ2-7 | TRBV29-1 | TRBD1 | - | CSVNTGDTYEQYF
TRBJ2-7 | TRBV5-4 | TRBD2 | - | CASNLSSSSGLPTYEQYF
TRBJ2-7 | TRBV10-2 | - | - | CASSTQDYEQYF
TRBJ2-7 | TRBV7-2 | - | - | CASSGRRSGYEQYF
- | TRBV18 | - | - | CASSPALTQPETQYF